This TCR beta chain was identified in a study of blood T cell repertoires in COVID-19. This study enrolled people aged 18 to 89 from about 26 US geographic areas. The recovered donors of Cohort 3 showed two negative PCRs, clearance, or symptom resolution. The method was immunoSEQ multiplex PCR; TCRdb's version includes in-frame clones alone and lacks a portion of them. The sample includes about 220,000 clones, roughly 89% of them seen just once. The germline V and J ends were trimmed by 3 bases and 4 bases, with 13 bases remaining between them. Germline-derived CDR1 and CDR2 are SGHAT and FQDESV (reference sequence). CDR3 length equals 14 residues.

The specimen was PBMCs or T cells enriched from blood (not recorded which). The sequence was obtained from a woman aged 40-49 years who had recovered from COVID-19. The chain is built from TRBV11-1 and TRBJ2-7; unclear D gene. The chain's CDR3 is CASSLGQATYEQYF. The CDR3 DNA sequence: TGTGCCAGCAGCTTGGGTCAGGCGACATACGAGCAGTACTTC. Combining the CDR3 with reference TRBV11-1 and TRBJ2-7 gives the whole variable domain EAEVAQSPRYKITEKSQAVAFWCDPISGHATLYWYRQILGQGPELLVQFQDESVVDDSQLPKDRFSAERLKGVDSTLKIQPAELGDSAMYLCASSLGQATYEQYFGPGTRLTVT.